This entry lists 15 T cell receptor beta chains sequenced from one sample in a study of OX40 agonist ivuxolimab in advanced cancers. Data came from immunoSEQ multiplex PCR; TCRdb stores just in-frame clones and leaves some out. The table has approximately 71,000 clones, roughly four fifths seen once; the top ten hold roughly 10%. Specimen: CD4+ or CD8+ T cells sorted from blood, collected in a trial of the OX40 agonist ivuxolimab. The receptors derive from an adult with an advanced solid tumor such as melanoma, head and neck, liver or kidney cancer.

The V and J genes are TRBV2 and TRBJ2-2, with a weak D call TRBD2 (7 bases). Germline CDR1 SNHLY, CDR2 FYNNEI. The CDR3 runs 15 residues. Trimming shortened V by 5 bases and J by 4 bases, and 14 bases separated the two germline ends. The CDR3 loop is CASSPQRGGTGELFF. CDR3 sequence (DNA): TGTGCCAGCAGTCCCCAGAGGGGGGGCACCGGGGAGCTGTTTTTT.

The V call is TRBV5-1, the J call TRBJ2-1, with D possibly called TRBD1 or TRBD2 (6 bases each). CDR3 size: 17 residues. The germline V gene encodes CDR1 SGHRS and CDR2 YFSETQ. Trimming removed 4 bases at V and 12 bases at J, with 29 bases between. This chain's CDR3 is CASSLSLTGADYIGQFF. The DNA of the CDR3 is TGCGCCAGCAGCCTAAGCCTGACAGGCGCGGACTACATTGGGCAGTTCTTC. The full variable domain, rest sourced from reference TRBV5-1 and TRBJ2-1, is KAGVTQTPRYLIKTRGQQVTLSCSPISGHRSVSWYQQTPGQGLQFLFEYFSETQRNKGNFPGRFSGRQFSNSRSEMNVSTLELGDSALYLCASSLSLTGADYIGQFFGPGTRLTVL.

This rearrangement joins TRBV5-4 to TRBJ1-1; 11 nucleotides line up with TRBD1. V lost 5 bases to trimming and J lost 5 bases; unmatched junction nucleotides: 5. The CDR3 extends over 14 amino acids. Germline V gene sequence: CDR1 SGHNT, CDR2 YYREEE (reference sequence). CDR3 bases: TGTGCCAGCAGACCCGGGACAGGGGGGACTGAAGCTTTCTTT. This encodes CASRPGTGGTEAFF.

This rearrangement joins TRBV19 to TRBJ2-3, with TRBD1 identical over 7 bases. After removal of 5 bases from V and 3 bases from J, the junction contained 5 bases not matched to a gene. CDR1 and CDR2 (germline): LNHDA, SQIVND (reference sequence). CDR3 length equals 14 residues. The CDR3 sequence: CASSEGRGTDTQYF. CDR3 DNA: TGTGCCAGTAGTGAGGGCAGGGGGACAGATACGCAGTATTTT.

This chain uses TRBV29-1 with TRBJ1-1; D is possibly TRBD1 (5 bases). Trimming cost V 4 bases and J 8 bases, with 17 bases left between them. Per the germline V gene, CDR1 is SQVTM and CDR2 is ANQGSEA. This CDR3 is 13 amino acids long. Here the CDR3 DNA reads TGCAGCGTTGCGGGGGGAGTGGGGCGGGAAGCTTTCTTT. Translation gives CSVAGGVGREAFF.

For the CDR3, the DNA is TGCGCCAGCAGTGGGGACGGCTCTAGCACAGATACGCAGTATTTT. Protein: CASSGDGSSTDTQYF. V and J are TRBV5-1 and TRBJ2-3, with D perhaps matching TRBD1 or TRBD2 (5 bases each). Germline assignment: CDR1 SGHRS and CDR2 YFSETQ. The CDR3 is 15 residues long. Trimming pared 5 bases from V and 0 bases from J, leaving 13 bases between. Together with reference TRBV5-1 and TRBJ2-3, the CDR3 gives the full variable domain: KAGVTQTPRYLIKTRGQQVTLSCSPISGHRSVSWYQQTPGQGLQFLFEYFSETQRNKGNFPGRFSGRQFSNSRSEMNVSTLELGDSALYLCASSGDGSSTDTQYFGPGTRLTVL.

This chain joins TRBV28 and TRBJ2-7, with 7 nucleotides matching TRBD2. This CDR3 is built from 17 residues. V was pared by 11 bases and J by 6 bases, with 25 bases of the junction left unmatched. Germline values: CDR1 MDHEN, CDR2 SYDVKM. The CDR3 is CAEVRRGKGLGDLEQYF. CDR3 in DNA: TGTGCCGAAGTTCGGAGGGGAAAAGGACTAGGGGACCTCGAGCAGTACTTC.

The chain joins TRBV7-9 to TRBJ1-1; D unresolved. Germline assignment: CDR1 SEHNR and CDR2 FQNEAQ (reference sequence). Trimming removed 5 bases at V and 7 bases at J, with 8 bases between. This CDR3 comprises 11 residues. This CDR3 is CASSRESEAFF. The CDR3 bases are TGTGCCAGCAGCCGGGAGAGTGAAGCTTTCTTT.

The rearrangement uses TRBV10-2 and TRBJ2-4; no reliable D call. V gave up 6 bases and J gave up 0 bases, with 12 bases separating them. This CDR3 has 15 amino acids. The germline V gene has CDR1 WSHSY and CDR2 SAAADI. The CDR3 reads CASRAQPLAKNIQYF. The CDR3 bases are TGCGCCAGCAGGGCGCAGCCTCTAGCCAAAAACATTCAGTACTTC.

This rearrangement joins TRBV6-6 to TRBJ1-2; unclear D gene. The CDR3 is 12 residues long. Germline-derived CDR1 and CDR2 are MNHNY and SVGAGI (reference sequence). Deletions cut 8 bases from V and 3 bases from J, with 10 bases between. The CDR3 sequence is CASGWADYGYTF. As DNA, the CDR3 is TGTGCCAGCGGTTGGGCAGACTATGGCTACACCTTC.

The rearrangement joins TRBV5-1 to TRBJ2-5, with 7 bases lining up with TRBD1. V lost 4 bases, J lost 5 bases, and 11 bases stayed unmatched. CDR3 length equals 15 residues. Germline lookup yields CDR1 SGHRS and CDR2 YFSETQ. CDR3 region: CASSHQPQGTETQYF. The DNA of the CDR3 is TGCGCCAGCAGCCACCAACCACAGGGGACGGAGACCCAGTACTTC.

The rearrangement joins TRBV7-2 to TRBJ2-5, with TRBD2 identical over 13 bases. The CDR3 contains 16 residues. The ends lost 5 bases at V and 2 bases at J; junction bases unmatched: 5. CDR1 and CDR2 from the germline V gene are SGHTA and FQGNSA. The CDR3, as DNA: TGTGCCAGCAGCCCCGGACTAGCGGGGGAACAAGAGACCCAGTACTTC. Translated: CASSPGLAGEQETQYF.

The rearrangement joins TRBV5-5 to TRBJ2-7; either TRBD1 or TRBD2 may supply D (6 bases each). Per germline, CDR1 SGHKS and CDR2 YYEKEE (reference sequence). V dropped 5 bases and J dropped 4 bases, with 13 bases sitting between them. This CDR3 region has 13 residues. In nucleotides, the CDR3 is TGTGCCAGCAGTAAAGGGGGGCCTTACGAGCAGTACTTC. Protein: CASSKGGPYEQYF.

The chain is built from TRBV9 and TRBJ2-7; 9 bases agree with TRBD1. Germline V CDR1 and CDR2: SGDLS, YYNGEE. The CDR3 covers 16 residues. With 3 bases clipped from V and 3 bases from J, the junction kept 10 bases outside the gene matches. The CDR3 loop is CASSAGPGQGNYEQYF. The CDR3 DNA is TGTGCCAGCAGCGCCGGGCCGGGACAGGGCAACTACGAGCAGTACTTC. The full variable domain, with the rest looked up from reference TRBV9 and TRBJ2-7, is DSGVTQTPKHLITATGQRVTLRCSPRSGDLSVYWYQQSLDQGLQFLIQYYNGEERAKGNILERFSAQQFPDLHSELNLSSLELGDSALYFCASSAGPGQGNYEQYFGPGTRLTVT.

The count of this clone is one. This chain links TRBV28 with TRBJ1-4; 12 bases match TRBD1. Germline V gene sequence: CDR1 MDHEN, CDR2 SYDVKM. This CDR3 region has 15 residues. The junction had 9 bases not matched to a gene; V was cut back by 6 bases and J by 10 bases. Written as DNA, the CDR3 is TGTGCCAGCAGCCCGCCGGGACAGGGGGCGAGAAAACTGTTTTTT. Encoded protein: CASSPPGQGARKLFF.